This TCR beta chain was recovered during a study of blood T cell repertoires in COVID-19. Turning to the study itself: Acute and convalescent COVID-19 specimens originated in the United States, Italy and Spain.

In the authors' methods: Estimation of nucleated cell counts was performed using reference gene primer amplification. Measured with immunoSEQ multiplex PCR; TCRdb has only the in-frame clones, and not every one. V, J and clone size were drawn from that table, and D and trimming were deduced from the DNA. The table has about 65,000 clones, roughly 82% seen once; the top ten hold roughly two fifths. Germline-derived CDR1 and CDR2 are MNHEY and SVGEGT. This CDR3 is built from 14 residues. Trimming pared 2 bases from V and 5 bases from J, leaving 12 bases between. This rearrangement joins TRBV6-2 or TRBV6-3 to TRBJ2-5; possible D gene TRBD1, 6 bases. The clonotype comes from a human donor in a cohort sampled during active COVID-19. Sequenced input: peripheral blood. The CDR3: CASSYQQGLETQYF. In nucleotides, the CDR3 is TGTGCCAGCAGTTACCAACAGGGTCTCGAGACCCAGTACTTC.